The 11 T cell receptor beta chains given below trace back to one sample, sequenced in a study of T cells in Graves' hyperthyroidism and ophthalmopathy. Template material for amplifying TCR beta CDR3 regions consisted of RNA transcripts. The study used the HTBI primer set for a first-round RT-PCR of the TCR CDR3. In TCRdb, the multiplex PCR reads were re-called with MiXCR into one record per CDR3 protein. This sample has 300,000 to 450,000 distinct CDR3 sequences, with about 14% found just once. Sequencing used blood. These receptors originate from a man aged 25-45 years with Graves' hyperthyroidism that later progressed to Graves' ophthalmopathy.

In this sample, this clonotype turned up many times. This rearrangement joins TRBV29-1 to TRBJ1-1, with D perhaps TRBD1 (6 bases). Germline loops: CDR1 SQVTM, CDR2 ANQGSEA. CDR3 length: 13 amino acids. Between the trimmed V and J ends, which lost 6 bases and 0 bases, there was a span of 11 bases. CDR3 loop: CSVAGQMNTEAFF. CDR3 DNA: TGCAGCGTCGCAGGACAGATGAACACTGAAGCTTTCTTT.

This clonotype was seen a handful of times. This chain uses TRBV27 with TRBJ1-2, with 8 bases matching TRBD1. The junction had 4 bases not matched to a gene; V was cut back by 0 bases and J by 1 base. Germline lookup yields CDR1 MNHEY and CDR2 SMNVEV (reference sequence). CDR3 size: 16 residues. The CDR3 sequence is CASSLSNTGGNYGYTF. The CDR3 DNA sequence: TGTGCCAGCAGTTTATCGAACACAGGGGGTAACTATGGCTACACCTTC.

The V gene is TRBV20-1, the J gene TRBJ1-5, with a weak D call TRBD1 (5 bases). V gave up 2 bases and J gave up 6 bases, with 11 bases separating them. CDR1 is DFQATT and CDR2 is SNEGSKA in the germline V gene (reference sequence). The CDR3 covers 13 residues. In DNA form, the CDR3 reads TGCAGTGCTAGACCAACAGGATTTCAGCCCCAGCATTTT. The encoded protein is CSARPTGFQPQHF.

This clonotype was counted only a few times. The chain is built from TRBV7-9 and TRBJ2-5; 12 bases are shared with TRBD1. CDR3 length: 15 amino acids. CDR1 is SEHNR, CDR2 FQNEAQ, per germline (reference sequence). Trimming at V came to 4 bases and at J to 6 bases, leaving 6 bases not matched to a gene. CDR3 residues: CASSSGTGGRQTQYF. The CDR3, as DNA: TGTGCCAGCAGCTCCGGGACAGGGGGCAGGCAGACCCAGTACTTC.

This chain connects TRBV9 to TRBJ2-3; 13 bases are a match to TRBD2. The CDR3 loop spans 15 amino acids. CDR1 and CDR2 from the germline V gene are SGDLS and YYNGEE. J lost 4 bases, V lost 3 bases, and 2 bases had no gene match. Here the CDR3 DNA reads TGTGCCAGCAGCGCAGGACTAGCGGGGGCAGATACGCAGTATTTT. It yields the protein CASSAGLAGADTQYF.

This clonotype was counted between two and nine times. V and J are TRBV5-1 and TRBJ1-2; 7 bases map to TRBD1. Germline V gene data show CDR1 as SGHRS and CDR2 as YFSETQ. The V segment lost 3 bases and the J segment 5 bases; nucleotides outside the gene matches: 7. The CDR3 extends over 14 amino acids. The CDR3 loop reads CASSWDRATYGYTF. The CDR3, as DNA: TGCGCCAGCAGCTGGGACAGAGCCACTTATGGCTACACCTTC.

V is TRBV6-2 or TRBV6-3 and J is TRBJ2-7; 8 bases map to TRBD1. Germline V CDR1 and CDR2: MNHEY, SVGEGT. The CDR3 totals 14 residues. After removal of 7 bases from V and 2 bases from J, the junction contained 7 bases not matched to a gene. CDR3 in DNA: TGTGCCAGCAAATCCGGACAGGGAGCCTACGAGCAGTACTTC. It is translated as CASKSGQGAYEQYF.

This clonotype was seen a few times. The rearrangement uses TRBV24-1 and TRBJ2-2, with a tentative D call TRBD1 (6 bases). Germline lookup yields CDR1 KGHDR and CDR2 SFDVKD. V lost 5 bases, J lost 4 bases, and 13 bases lay in between. The CDR3 is made up of 15 amino acids. The CDR3 sequence: CATSVPSRGTGELFF. CDR3 bases: TGTGCCACCAGTGTCCCATCCAGGGGCACCGGGGAGCTGTTTTTT.

This clonotype has more than one count but fewer than ten. The V gene is TRBV4-1, the J gene TRBJ1-2; D is uncertain. CDR1 is MGHRA and CDR2 is YSYEKL in the germline V gene. CDR3 length equals 14 residues. V dropped 0 bases and J dropped 6 bases, with 11 bases sitting between them. CDR3 sequence reads: CASSQDLTPDGYTF. In nucleotides, the CDR3 is TGCGCCAGCAGCCAAGATTTGACACCAGATGGCTACACCTTC.

This clonotype came up many times. The chain employs TRBV29-1 and TRBJ1-2; 11 bases map to TRBD1. CDR3 length: 14 amino acids. CDR1 SQVTM and CDR2 ANQGSEA come from the germline V gene. V shed 7 bases, J shed 0 bases, and the junction held 4 bases outside the gene matches. In DNA, the CDR3 is TGCAGCGAGGGACAGGGGGTAGCTAACTATGGCTACACCTTC. It yields the protein CSEGQGVANYGYTF. Filled out from reference TRBV29-1 and TRBJ1-2, the complete variable domain reads SAVISQKPSRDICQRGTSLTIQCQVDSQVTMMFWYRQQPGQSLTLIATANQGSEATYESGFVIDKFPISRPNLTFSTLTVSNMSPEDSSIYLCSEGQGVANYGYTFGSGTRLTVV.

CDR3 in DNA: TGTGCCAGCAGTTACTCGAGTGTCAGCACAGATACGCAGTATTTT. This encodes CASSYSSVSTDTQYF. The V and J genes are TRBV6-5 and TRBJ2-3; D gene ambiguous. Germline V gives CDR1 MNHEY, CDR2 SVGAGI. This CDR3 region has 15 residues. Trimming took 0 bases from V and 0 from J, leaving 7 bases between them.